The clone carrying this T cell receptor beta chain was detected once. The antigen remains undetermined. This sample stems from a study of cytomegalovirus exposure and HLA in healthy donors. Findings of the study overall: Highly shared sequence variants in one cluster were likely a sequencing artifact. With further analysis later on, most CMV-associated TCR beta chains appeared HLA-restricted. Using the classifier, cytomegalovirus status was reportedly diagnosed with high specificity and sensitivity. Indistinguishable V segments such as TRBV6-2 and TRBV6-3 were excluded.

The germline V and J ends were trimmed by 5 bases and 3 bases, with 13 bases remaining between them. Germline CDR1 ENHRY, CDR2 SYGVKD. The length of the CDR3 is 14 residues. It was with 60 Vbeta and 13 Jbeta primers that the PCR ran. Profiled with immunoSEQ multiplex PCR; TCRdb holds only in-frame clones, not every one. The data contain 50,000 or so clones, 55% to 65% of them seen just once; the ten biggest clones take up 12%. The source of this sequence is a human donor in good health. Sequenced material: PBMCs. This chain links TRBV10-3 with TRBJ1-2; D is ambiguous. In nucleotides, the CDR3 is TGTGCCATCAGTCAGGCTGGTTATGACTATGGCTACACCTTC. It yields the protein CAISQAGYDYGYTF.